This TCR beta chain was found in a study of T cell responses to AZD1222 COVID-19 vaccine. Using immunoSEQ multiplex PCR, the repertoire was profiled, and TCRdb retains in-frame clones only, with some absent. The sample holds 90,000 to 100,000 clones; roughly 90% are singletons and the top ten take roughly 12%. Pooled together were second doses at about 4 or about 12 weeks. Germline V gene data show CDR1 as MNHEY and CDR2 as SVGAGI. This CDR3 is 15 amino acids long. V lost 0 bases and J 6 bases, leaving 14 bases between the germline ends. The receptor was isolated from an adult who received the AZD1222 COVID-19 vaccine. The source was peripheral blood, collected 28 days after the second AZD1222 dose. This chain joins TRBV6-5 and TRBJ1-2, with D tentatively TRBD1 (6 bases). The CDR3 bases are TGTGCCAGCAGTTACTCGAGGGGGACGGTGAATGGCTACACCTTC. Protein product: CASSYSRGTVNGYTF.